This T cell receptor beta chain was sequenced in a study of neurological immune-mediated disorders. Germline V lookup: CDR1 SGHTA, CDR2 FQGTGA. The CDR3 is made up of 15 amino acids. V shed 5 bases and J shed 5 bases, with 18 bases lying between them. MiXCR, run by TCRdb on the 5' RACE reads, gives a single entry per CDR3 protein. The sample contains 75,000 to 80,000 distinct CDR3 sequences, 4.5% to 6.5% of which appear only once. For the unsorted libraries, 2 million PBMCs stored at -80 C served as input. This clonotype was counted ten times or more. The specimen sequenced was PBMCs. The source is a woman aged 25 to 45 with multiple sclerosis. This chain connects TRBV7-3 to TRBJ1-2; D might be TRBD1 (5 bases). As DNA, the CDR3 is TGTGCCAGCAGCCCCGGGGCCGGGACGGATTATGGCTACACCTTC. Residues: CASSPGAGTDYGYTF.